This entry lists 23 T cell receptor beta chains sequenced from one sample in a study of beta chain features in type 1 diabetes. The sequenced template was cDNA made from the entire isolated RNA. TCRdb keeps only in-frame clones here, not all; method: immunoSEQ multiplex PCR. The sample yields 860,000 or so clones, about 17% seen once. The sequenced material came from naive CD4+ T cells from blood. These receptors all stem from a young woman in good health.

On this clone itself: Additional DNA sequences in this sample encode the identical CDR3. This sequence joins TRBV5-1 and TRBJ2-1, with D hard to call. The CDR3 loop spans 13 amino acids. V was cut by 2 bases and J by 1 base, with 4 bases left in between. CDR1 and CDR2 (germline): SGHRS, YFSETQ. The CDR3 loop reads CASSLWSYNEQFF. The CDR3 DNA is TGCGCCAGCAGCTTATGGTCCTACAATGAGCAGTTCTTC.

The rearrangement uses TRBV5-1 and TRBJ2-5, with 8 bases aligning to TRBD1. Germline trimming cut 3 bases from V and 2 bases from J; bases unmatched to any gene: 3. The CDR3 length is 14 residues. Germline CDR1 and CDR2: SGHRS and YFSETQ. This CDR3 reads CASSYGQGQETQYF. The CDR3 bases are TGCGCCAGCAGCTATGGACAGGGTCAAGAGACCCAGTACTTC.

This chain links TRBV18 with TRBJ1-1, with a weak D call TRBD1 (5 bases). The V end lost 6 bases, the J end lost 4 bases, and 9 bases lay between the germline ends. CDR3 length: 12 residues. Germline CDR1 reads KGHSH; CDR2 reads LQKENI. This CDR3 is CASSLGRTEAFF. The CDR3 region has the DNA TGTGCCAGCTCGCTGGGACGCACTGAAGCTTTCTTT.

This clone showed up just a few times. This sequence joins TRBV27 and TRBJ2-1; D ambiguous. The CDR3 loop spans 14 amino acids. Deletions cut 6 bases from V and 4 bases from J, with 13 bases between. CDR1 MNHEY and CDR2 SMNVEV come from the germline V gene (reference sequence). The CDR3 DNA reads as TGTGCCAGCAGGATAGCAATACAATACAATGAGCAGTTCTTC. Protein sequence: CASRIAIQYNEQFF.

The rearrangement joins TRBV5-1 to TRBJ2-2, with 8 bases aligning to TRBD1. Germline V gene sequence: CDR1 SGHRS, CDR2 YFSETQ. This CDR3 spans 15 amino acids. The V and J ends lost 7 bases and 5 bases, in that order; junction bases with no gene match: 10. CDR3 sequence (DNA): TGCGCCAGCTGGACAGGGCTTGGAAATACCGGGGAGCTGTTTTTT. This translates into CASWTGLGNTGELFF.

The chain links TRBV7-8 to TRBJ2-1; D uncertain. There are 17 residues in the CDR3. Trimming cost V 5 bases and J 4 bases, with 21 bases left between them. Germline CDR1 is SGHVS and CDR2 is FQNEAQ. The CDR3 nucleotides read TGTGCCAGCAGCCCTCGAGACTTAGGTACGCGTTACAATGAGCAGTTCTTC. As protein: CASSPRDLGTRYNEQFF.

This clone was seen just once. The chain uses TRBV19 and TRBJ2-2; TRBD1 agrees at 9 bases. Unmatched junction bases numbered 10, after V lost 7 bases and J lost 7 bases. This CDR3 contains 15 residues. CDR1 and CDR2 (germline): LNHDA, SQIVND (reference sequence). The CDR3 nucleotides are TGTGCCAGTATTAGACAGGGGGTATATGGCGGGGAGCTGTTTTTT. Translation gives CASIRQGVYGGELFF.

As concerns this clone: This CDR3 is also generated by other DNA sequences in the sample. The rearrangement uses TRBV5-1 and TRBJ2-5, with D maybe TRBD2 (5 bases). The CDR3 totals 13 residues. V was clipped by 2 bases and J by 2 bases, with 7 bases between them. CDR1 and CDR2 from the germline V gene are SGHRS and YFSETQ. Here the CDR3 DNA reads TGCGCCAGCAGCTTTGGAGGACAAGAGACCCAGTACTTC. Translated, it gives CASSFGGQETQYF.

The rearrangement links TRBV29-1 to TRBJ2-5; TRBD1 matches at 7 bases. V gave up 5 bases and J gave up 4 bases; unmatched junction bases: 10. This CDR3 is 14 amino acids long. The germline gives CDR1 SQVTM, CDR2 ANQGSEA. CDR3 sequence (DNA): TGCAGCGTTCCTACAGGGGAATCTCGAGAGACCCAGTACTTC. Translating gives CSVPTGESRETQYF. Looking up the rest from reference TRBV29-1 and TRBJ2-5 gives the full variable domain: SAVISQKPSRDICQRGTSLTIQCQVDSQVTMMFWYRQQPGQSLTLIATANQGSEATYESGFVIDKFPISRPNLTFSTLTVSNMSPEDSSIYLCSVPTGESRETQYFGPGTRLLVL.

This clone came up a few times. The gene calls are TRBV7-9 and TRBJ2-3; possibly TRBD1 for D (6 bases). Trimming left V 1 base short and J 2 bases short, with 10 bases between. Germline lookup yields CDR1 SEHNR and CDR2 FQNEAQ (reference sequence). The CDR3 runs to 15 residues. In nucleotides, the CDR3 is TGTGCCAGCAGCTTAGGGGACATTGACACAGATACGCAGTATTTT. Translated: CASSLGDIDTDTQYF.

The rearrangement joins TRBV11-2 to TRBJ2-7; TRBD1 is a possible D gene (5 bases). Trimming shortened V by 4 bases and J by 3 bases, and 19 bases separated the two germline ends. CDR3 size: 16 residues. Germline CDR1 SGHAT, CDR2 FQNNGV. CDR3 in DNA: TGTGCCAGCAGCTCCACCCTCGGCAGGGCTATCTACGAGCAGTACTTC. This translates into CASSSTLGRAIYEQYF.

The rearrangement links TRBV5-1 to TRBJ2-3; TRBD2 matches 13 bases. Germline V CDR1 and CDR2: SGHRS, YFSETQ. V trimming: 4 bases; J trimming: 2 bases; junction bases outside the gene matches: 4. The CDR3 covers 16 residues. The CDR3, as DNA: TGCGCCAGCAGCCCGGGACTAGCGGGACCCACAGATACGCAGTATTTT. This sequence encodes CASSPGLAGPTDTQYF. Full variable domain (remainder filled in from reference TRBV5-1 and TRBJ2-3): KAGVTQTPRYLIKTRGQQVTLSCSPISGHRSVSWYQQTPGQGLQFLFEYFSETQRNKGNFPGRFSGRQFSNSRSEMNVSTLELGDSALYLCASSPGLAGPTDTQYFGPGTRLTVL.

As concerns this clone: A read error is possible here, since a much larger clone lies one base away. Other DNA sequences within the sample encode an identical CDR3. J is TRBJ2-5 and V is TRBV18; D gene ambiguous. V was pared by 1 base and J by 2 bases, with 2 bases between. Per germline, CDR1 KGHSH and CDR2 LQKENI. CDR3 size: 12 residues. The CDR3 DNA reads TGTGCCAGCTCACCACTGCAAGAGACCCAGTACTTC. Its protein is CASSPLQETQYF.

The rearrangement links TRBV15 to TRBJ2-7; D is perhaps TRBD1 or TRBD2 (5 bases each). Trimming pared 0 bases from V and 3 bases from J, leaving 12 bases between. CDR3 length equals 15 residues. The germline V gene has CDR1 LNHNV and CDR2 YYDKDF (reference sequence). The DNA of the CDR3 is TGTGCCACCAGCAGAGAGACGGGGACGCACTACGAGCAGTACTTC. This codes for CATSRETGTHYEQYF.

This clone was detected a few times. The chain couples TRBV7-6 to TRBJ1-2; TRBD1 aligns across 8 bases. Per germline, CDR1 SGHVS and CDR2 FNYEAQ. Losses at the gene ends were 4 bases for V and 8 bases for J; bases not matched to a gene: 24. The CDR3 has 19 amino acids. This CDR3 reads CASSSTRQGSLTERGGYTF. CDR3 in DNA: TGTGCCAGCAGCTCCACTAGACAGGGGAGCTTAACGGAGCGCGGAGGCTACACCTTC. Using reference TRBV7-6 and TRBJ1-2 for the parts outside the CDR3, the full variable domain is GAGVSQSPRYKVTKRGQDVALRCDPISGHVSLYWYRQALGQGPEFLTYFNYEAQQDKSGLPNDRFSAERPEGSISTLTIQRTEQRDSAMYRCASSSTRQGSLTERGGYTFGSGTRLTVV.

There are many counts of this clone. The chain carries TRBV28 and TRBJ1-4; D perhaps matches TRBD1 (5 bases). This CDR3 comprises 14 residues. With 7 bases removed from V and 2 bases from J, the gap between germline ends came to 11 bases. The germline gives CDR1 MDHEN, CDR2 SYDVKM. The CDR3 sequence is CASTTTVTNEKLFF. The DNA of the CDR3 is TGTGCCAGCACCACGACAGTCACTAATGAAAAACTGTTTTTT.

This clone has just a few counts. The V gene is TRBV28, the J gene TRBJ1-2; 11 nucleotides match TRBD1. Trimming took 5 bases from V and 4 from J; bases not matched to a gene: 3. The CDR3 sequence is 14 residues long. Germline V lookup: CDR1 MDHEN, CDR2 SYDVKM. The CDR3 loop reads CASSRGTGGYGYTF. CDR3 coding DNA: TGTGCCAGCAGTCGGGGGACAGGGGGCTATGGCTACACCTTC.

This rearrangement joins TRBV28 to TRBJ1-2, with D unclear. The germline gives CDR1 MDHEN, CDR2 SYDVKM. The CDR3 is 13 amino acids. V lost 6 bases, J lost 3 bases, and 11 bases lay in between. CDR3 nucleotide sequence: TGTGCCAGCAGCCAAGACGGATACTATGGCTACACCTTC. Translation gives CASSQDGYYGYTF.

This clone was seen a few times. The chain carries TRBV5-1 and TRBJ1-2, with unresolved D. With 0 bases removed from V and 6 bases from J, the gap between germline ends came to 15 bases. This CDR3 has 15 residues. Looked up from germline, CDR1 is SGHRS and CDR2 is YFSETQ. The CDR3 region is CASSLGMGRLDGYTF. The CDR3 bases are TGCGCCAGCAGCTTGGGTATGGGCCGGTTGGATGGCTACACCTTC.

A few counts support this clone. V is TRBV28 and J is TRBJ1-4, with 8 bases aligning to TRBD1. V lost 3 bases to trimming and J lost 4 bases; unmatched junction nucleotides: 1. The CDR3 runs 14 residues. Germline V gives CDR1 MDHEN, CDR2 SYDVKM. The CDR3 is CASSLTGVNEKLFF. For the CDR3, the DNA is TGTGCCAGCAGTTTGACAGGGGTTAATGAAAAACTGTTTTTT.

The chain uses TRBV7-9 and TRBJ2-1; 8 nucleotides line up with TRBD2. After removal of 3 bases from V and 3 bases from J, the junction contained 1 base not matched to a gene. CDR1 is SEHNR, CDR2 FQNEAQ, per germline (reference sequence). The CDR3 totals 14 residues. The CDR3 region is CASSFSGSYNEQFF. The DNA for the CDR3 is TGTGCCAGCAGCTTCAGCGGGAGCTACAATGAGCAGTTCTTC. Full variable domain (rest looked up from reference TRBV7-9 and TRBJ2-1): DTGVSQNPRHKITKRGQNVTFRCDPISEHNRLYWYRQTLGQGPEFLTYFQNEAQLEKSRLLSDRFSAERPKGSFSTLEIQRTEQGDSAMYLCASSFSGSYNEQFFGPGTRLTVL.

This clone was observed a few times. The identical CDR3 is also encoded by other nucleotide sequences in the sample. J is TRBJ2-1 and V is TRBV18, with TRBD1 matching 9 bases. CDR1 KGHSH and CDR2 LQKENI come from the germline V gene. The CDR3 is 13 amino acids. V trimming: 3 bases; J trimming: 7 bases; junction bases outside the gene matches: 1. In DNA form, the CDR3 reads TGTGCCAGCTCACCCGGGACAGGGAATGAGCAGTTCTTC. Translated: CASSPGTGNEQFF.

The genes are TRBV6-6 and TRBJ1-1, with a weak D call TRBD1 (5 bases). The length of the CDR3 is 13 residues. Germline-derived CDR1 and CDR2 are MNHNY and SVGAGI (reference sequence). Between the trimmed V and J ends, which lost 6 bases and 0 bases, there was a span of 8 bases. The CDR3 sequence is CASRRGVNTEAFF. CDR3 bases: TGTGCCAGCAGAAGAGGGGTGAACACTGAAGCTTTCTTT.